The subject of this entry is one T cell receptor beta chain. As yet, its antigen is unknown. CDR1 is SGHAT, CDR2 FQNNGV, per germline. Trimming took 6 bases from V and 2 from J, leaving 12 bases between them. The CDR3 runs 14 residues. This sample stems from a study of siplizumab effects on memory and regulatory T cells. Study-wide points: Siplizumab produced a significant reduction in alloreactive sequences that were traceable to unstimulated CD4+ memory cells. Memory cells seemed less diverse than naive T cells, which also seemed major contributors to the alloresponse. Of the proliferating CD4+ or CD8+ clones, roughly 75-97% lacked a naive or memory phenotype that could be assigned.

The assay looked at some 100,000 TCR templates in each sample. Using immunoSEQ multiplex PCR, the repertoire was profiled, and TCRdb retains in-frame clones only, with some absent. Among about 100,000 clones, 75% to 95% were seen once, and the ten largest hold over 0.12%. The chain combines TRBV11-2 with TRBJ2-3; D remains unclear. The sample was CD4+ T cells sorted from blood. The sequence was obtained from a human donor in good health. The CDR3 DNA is TGTGCCAGCAGTTTGGGGTTGGACACAGATACGCAGTATTTT. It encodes CASSLGLDTDTQYF. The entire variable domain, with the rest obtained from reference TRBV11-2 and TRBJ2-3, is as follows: EAGVAQSPRYKIIEKRQSVAFWCNPISGHATLYWYQQILGQGPKLLIQFQNNGVVDDSQLPKDRFSAERLKGVDSTLKIQPAKLEDSAVYLCASSLGLDTDTQYFGPGTRLTVL.